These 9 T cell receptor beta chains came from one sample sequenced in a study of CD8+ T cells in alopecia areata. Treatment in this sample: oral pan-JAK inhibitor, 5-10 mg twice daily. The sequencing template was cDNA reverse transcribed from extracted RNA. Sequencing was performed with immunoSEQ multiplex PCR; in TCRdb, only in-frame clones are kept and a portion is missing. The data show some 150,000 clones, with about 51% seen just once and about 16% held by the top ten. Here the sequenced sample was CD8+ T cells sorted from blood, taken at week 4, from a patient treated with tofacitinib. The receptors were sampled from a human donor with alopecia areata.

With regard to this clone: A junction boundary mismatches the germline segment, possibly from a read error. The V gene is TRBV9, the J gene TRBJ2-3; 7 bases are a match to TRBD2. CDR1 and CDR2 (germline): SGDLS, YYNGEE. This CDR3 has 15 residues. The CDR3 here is CASSVVETSRDTQYF. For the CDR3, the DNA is TGTGCCAGCAGCGTAGTGGAGACTAGCAGAGATACGCAGTATTTT.

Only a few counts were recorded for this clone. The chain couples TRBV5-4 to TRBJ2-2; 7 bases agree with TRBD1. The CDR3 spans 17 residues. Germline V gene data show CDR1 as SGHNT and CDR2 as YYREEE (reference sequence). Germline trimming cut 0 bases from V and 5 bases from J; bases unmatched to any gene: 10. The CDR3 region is CASSLAGQQSRTGELFF. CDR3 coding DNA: TGTGCCAGCAGCTTGGCGGGACAGCAAAGTCGGACCGGGGAGCTGTTTTTT.

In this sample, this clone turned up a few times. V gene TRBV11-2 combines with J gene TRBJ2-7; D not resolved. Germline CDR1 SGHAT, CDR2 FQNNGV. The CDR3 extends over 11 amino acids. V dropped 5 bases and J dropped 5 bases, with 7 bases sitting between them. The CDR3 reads CASSVTDEQYF. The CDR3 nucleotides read TGTGCCAGCAGCGTCACGGACGAGCAGTACTTC.

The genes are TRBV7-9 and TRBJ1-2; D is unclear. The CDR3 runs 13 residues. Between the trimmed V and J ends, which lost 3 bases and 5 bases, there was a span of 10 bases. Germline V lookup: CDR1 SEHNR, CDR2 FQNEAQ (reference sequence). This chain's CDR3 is CASSFFSGYGYTF. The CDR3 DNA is TGTGCCAGCAGCTTTTTCAGTGGTTATGGCTACACCTTC.

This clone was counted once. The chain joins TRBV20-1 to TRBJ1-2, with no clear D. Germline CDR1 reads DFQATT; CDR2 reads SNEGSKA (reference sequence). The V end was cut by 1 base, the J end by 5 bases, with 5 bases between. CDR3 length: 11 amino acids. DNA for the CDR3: TGCAGTGCTAGAGGTCCGTATGGCTACACCTTC. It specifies CSARGPYGYTF.

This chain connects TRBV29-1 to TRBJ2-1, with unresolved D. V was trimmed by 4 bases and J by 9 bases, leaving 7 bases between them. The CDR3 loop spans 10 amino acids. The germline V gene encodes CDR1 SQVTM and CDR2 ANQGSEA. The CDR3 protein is CSVVGTEQFF. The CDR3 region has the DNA TGCAGCGTTGTCGGCACTGAGCAGTTCTTC.

The CDR3 coding sequence is TGTGCCTGGAGCACCACAGGGGGCACTGAAGCTTTCTTT. The encoded protein is CAWSTTGGTEAFF. V and J are TRBV30 and TRBJ1-1; the match to TRBD1 covers 8 bases. This CDR3 has 13 amino acids. The ends lost 3 bases at V and 4 bases at J; junction bases unmatched: 4. Germline V lookup: CDR1 GTSNPN, CDR2 SVGIG (reference sequence).

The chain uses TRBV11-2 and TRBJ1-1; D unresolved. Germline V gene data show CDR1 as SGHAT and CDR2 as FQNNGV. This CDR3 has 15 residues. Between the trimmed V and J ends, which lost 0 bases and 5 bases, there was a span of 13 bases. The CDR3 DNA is TGTGCCAGCAGCTTAGATCTCTCGGGTTGGACTGAAGCTTTCTTT. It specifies CASSLDLSGWTEAFF. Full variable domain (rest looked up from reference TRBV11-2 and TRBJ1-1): EAGVAQSPRYKIIEKRQSVAFWCNPISGHATLYWYQQILGQGPKLLIQFQNNGVVDDSQLPKDRFSAERLKGVDSTLKIQPAKLEDSAVYLCASSLDLSGWTEAFFGQGTRLTVV.

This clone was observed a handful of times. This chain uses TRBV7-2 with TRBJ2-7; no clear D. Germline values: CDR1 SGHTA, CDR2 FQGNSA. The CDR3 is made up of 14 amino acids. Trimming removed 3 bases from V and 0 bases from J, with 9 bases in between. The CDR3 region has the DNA TGTGCCAGCAGCTTCGCAGGTAGCTCCTACGAGCAGTACTTC. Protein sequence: CASSFAGSSYEQYF. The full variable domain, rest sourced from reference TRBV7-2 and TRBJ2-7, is GAGVSQSPSNKVTEKGKDVELRCDPISGHTALYWYRQSLGQGLEFLIYFQGNSAPDKSGLPSDRFSAERTGGSVSTLTIQRTQQEDSAVYLCASSFAGSSYEQYFGPGTRLTVT.